The present T cell receptor (beta chain) was sequenced within a study of radiotherapy plus CTLA-4 blockade in lung cancer. About the research overall: Among all patients, 18% showed objective responses, while approximately 30% had disease control.

Assay used: immunoSEQ multiplex PCR; TCRdb lists only in-frame clones, some missing. The sample lists some 64,000 clones; roughly 80% were seen once. This clone has a handful of counts. CDR3 length: 15 residues. Germline assignment: CDR1 MNHEY and CDR2 SMNVEV (reference sequence). V was trimmed by 4 bases and J by 8 bases, leaving 20 bases between them. The chain recombines TRBV27 with TRBJ1-2, with D perhaps TRBD1 (6 bases). The specimen was peripheral blood, collected from a patient treated with radiotherapy plus ipilimumab. This clonotype originated in a human donor with non-small cell lung cancer who had a complete response to radiotherapy plus ipilimumab. DNA of the CDR3: TGTGCCAGCAGTTCCCCGGGGATGGGGGCAGGGGGCTACACCTTC. It is translated as CASSSPGMGAGGYTF.